This is a list of T cell receptor beta chains from one sample in a study of cytomegalovirus exposure and HLA in healthy donors. Measured with immunoSEQ multiplex PCR; TCRdb has only the in-frame clones, and not every one. The repertoire has 70,000 to 95,000 clones, 75% of them found once; the top ten carry roughly 2.2%. What was sequenced was PBMCs. The origin of the receptors is a middle-aged man in good health and CMV-seronegative. CDR3s include the opening cysteine and the closing phenylalanine or tryptophan. A D gene is named only where the DNA matches it firmly. Clone size is not always given. Where it is, it says once, few, many or a class for expanded clones.

CDR3 DNA: TGTGCCAGCAGCGAACAGGGGGCGTCAGGCTACACCTTC
CDR3 protein: CASSEQGASGYTF
clone size: -
J gene: TRBJ1-2
V gene: TRBV2
D gene: TRBD1

CDR3 DNA: TGTGCCAGCAGTGTAGGGGGCACTGGGGCCAACGTCCTGACTTTC
CDR3 protein: CASSVGGTGANVLTF
clone size: -
J gene: TRBJ2-6
V gene: TRBV2
D gene: TRBD1

CDR3 DNA: TGCGCCAGCAGCCCCGGCCAACAGGGACACGAGCAGTACTTC
CDR3 protein: CASSPGQQGHEQYF
clone size: -
J gene: TRBJ2-7
V gene: TRBV5-1
D gene: -

CDR3 DNA: TGCAGTGCTAGAAGAGTGGATGAGCAGTTCTTC
CDR3 protein: CSARRVDEQFF
clone size: -
J gene: TRBJ2-1
V gene: TRBV20-1
D gene: -

CDR3 DNA: TGTGCCGGGGGGGAAGTTACCGGGGAGCTGTTTTTT
CDR3 protein: CAGGEVTGELFF
clone size: -
J gene: TRBJ2-2
V gene: TRBV2
D gene: TRBD2

CDR3 DNA: TGTGCCAGCAGTCCGACGGGATACAATCAGCCCCAGCATTTT
CDR3 protein: CASSPTGYNQPQHF
clone size: few
J gene: TRBJ1-5
V gene: TRBV27
D gene: -

CDR3 DNA: TGTGCCAGCAGTGAAGGAAGGGGCGGCGAATACGAGCAGTACTTC
CDR3 protein: CASSEGRGGEYEQYF
clone size: -
J gene: TRBJ2-7
V gene: TRBV6-1
D gene: -

CDR3 DNA: TGCGCCAGCAGCGAACCGGACAGGGCGAACACTGAAGCTTTCTTT
CDR3 protein: CASSEPDRANTEAFF
clone size: -
J gene: TRBJ1-1
V gene: TRBV5-1
D gene: TRBD1

CDR3 DNA: TGTGCCAGCAAACAGGGGCACAACTATGGCTACACCTTC
CDR3 protein: CASKQGHNYGYTF
clone size: -
J gene: TRBJ1-2
V gene: TRBV6-5
D gene: TRBD1

CDR3 DNA: TGTGCCAGTAGTATAGATCGAGTGAACACCGGGGAGCTGTTTTTT
CDR3 protein: CASSIDRVNTGELFF
clone size: -
J gene: TRBJ2-2
V gene: TRBV19
D gene: -

CDR3 DNA: TGTGCCAGCAGCCCGCAGGGAACCCGCGGTTCACCCCTCCACTTT
CDR3 protein: CASSPQGTRGSPLHF
clone size: -
J gene: TRBJ1-6
V gene: TRBV5-4
D gene: -

CDR3 DNA: TGTGCCAGCAGGGACAGGAGAGCGAACACTGAAGCTTTCTTT
CDR3 protein: CASRDRRANTEAFF
clone size: -
J gene: TRBJ1-1
V gene: TRBV4-2
D gene: TRBD1

CDR3 DNA: TGCGCCAGCAGGGGGGACACAGGCTACAATGAGCAGTTCTTC
CDR3 protein: CASRGDTGYNEQFF
clone size: -
J gene: TRBJ2-1
V gene: TRBV10-2
D gene: -

CDR3 DNA: TGTGCCAGCAGCCCAAAGGGGACTCGTTCCTACGAGCAGTACTTC
CDR3 protein: CASSPKGTRSYEQYF
clone size: -
J gene: TRBJ2-7
V gene: TRBV5-4
D gene: -

CDR3 DNA: TGTGCCAGCAGTGAAGCATGGTCAGGACAGCCGTCGGAAGGCTACACCTTC
CDR3 protein: CASSEAWSGQPSEGYTF
clone size: -
J gene: TRBJ1-2
V gene: TRBV6-1
D gene: -

CDR3 DNA: TGTGCCAGCAGTTTATCGACCCAGGGGGCTGGGGCCAACGTCCTGACTTTC
CDR3 protein: CASSLSTQGAGANVLTF
clone size: -
J gene: TRBJ2-6
V gene: TRBV27
D gene: TRBD1

CDR3 DNA: TGTGCCAGCAGCCTAGACCTTAACAATGAGCAGTTCTTC
CDR3 protein: CASSLDLNNEQFF
clone size: -
J gene: TRBJ2-1
V gene: TRBV7-3
D gene: -

CDR3 DNA: TGTGCCAGCAGTCCTCAGGTGTACTATGGCTACACCTTC
CDR3 protein: CASSPQVYYGYTF
clone size: -
J gene: TRBJ1-2
V gene: TRBV28
D gene: -

CDR3 DNA: TGTGCCATCAGCGCGGGACAGACTAACTATGGCTACACCTTC
CDR3 protein: CAISAGQTNYGYTF
clone size: -
J gene: TRBJ1-2
V gene: TRBV10-3
D gene: TRBD1

CDR3 DNA: TGTGCCAGCAGCTCCAGGGGTGCCGGGGAGCTGTTTTTT
CDR3 protein: CASSSRGAGELFF
clone size: -
J gene: TRBJ2-2
V gene: TRBV7-6
D gene: -

CDR3 DNA: TGTGTCAAGAGATTGGGACAGGGGGCTAATGAGCAGTTCTTC
CDR3 protein: CVKRLGQGANEQFF
clone size: -
J gene: TRBJ2-1
V gene: TRBV6-1
D gene: TRBD1

CDR3 DNA: TGTGCCAGCAGAGCGGTTGCGAACACTGAAGCTTTCTTT
CDR3 protein: CASRAVANTEAFF
clone size: -
J gene: TRBJ1-1
V gene: TRBV6-5
D gene: -

CDR3 DNA: TGCGCCAGCAGCCTCGACTCCTCCGGGGCCTACGAGCAGTACTTC
CDR3 protein: CASSLDSSGAYEQYF
clone size: -
J gene: TRBJ2-7
V gene: TRBV10-1
D gene: -

CDR3 DNA: TGTGCCAGTAGTATTAGGGACAGGGCAGGCACTGAAGCTTTCTTT
CDR3 protein: CASSIRDRAGTEAFF
clone size: few
J gene: TRBJ1-1
V gene: TRBV19
D gene: TRBD1

CDR3 DNA: TGTGCCAGCAGCTTAGAAGGGGCTCGGAATCAGCCCCAGCATTTT
CDR3 protein: CASSLEGARNQPQHF
clone size: -
J gene: TRBJ1-5
V gene: TRBV7-9
D gene: -

CDR3 DNA: TGTGCCAGCAGCTTGGGGGGGGACAGGGGGTCCTCTGGCTACACCTTC
CDR3 protein: CASSLGGDRGSSGYTF
clone size: few
J gene: TRBJ1-2
V gene: TRBV5-6
D gene: TRBD1

CDR3 DNA: TGTGCCAGCAGTACTGGACAGGGCGTCCTGTCGCAGCCCCAGCATTTT
CDR3 protein: CASSTGQGVLSQPQHF
clone size: -
J gene: TRBJ1-5
V gene: TRBV27
D gene: TRBD1

CDR3 DNA: TGCGCCAGCAGCCCCCGACTAGCGGAACCCTACGAGCAGTACTTC
CDR3 protein: CASSPRLAEPYEQYF
clone size: -
J gene: TRBJ2-7
V gene: TRBV5-1
D gene: TRBD2

CDR3 DNA: TGTGTCAGCAGCTTGAGAGGGGGCGCCCCCCTGAACACTGAAGCTTTCTTT
CDR3 protein: CVSSLRGGAPLNTEAFF
clone size: -
J gene: TRBJ1-1
V gene: TRBV5-8
D gene: TRBD1

CDR3 DNA: TGCACCAGCAGCCAAGATCCGGGTCTGAGGGGGGAGCAGTACTTC
CDR3 protein: CTSSQDPGLRGEQYF
clone size: -
J gene: TRBJ2-7
V gene: TRBV1
D gene: -

CDR3 DNA: TGTGCCAGCAGCCTGAGACTAGCGGGAGGAGGAGATACGCAGTATTTT
CDR3 protein: CASSLRLAGGGDTQYF
clone size: -
J gene: TRBJ2-3
V gene: TRBV5-6
D gene: TRBD2

CDR3 DNA: TGTGCCAGCAGCGACCGGGACAGGGGAGGAACCGGGGAGCTGTTTTTT
CDR3 protein: CASSDRDRGGTGELFF
clone size: -
J gene: TRBJ2-2
V gene: TRBV7-9
D gene: TRBD1

CDR3 DNA: TGTGCCAGCAGCTGGGGGACAGTCTCCTACGAGCAGTACTTC
CDR3 protein: CASSWGTVSYEQYF
clone size: once
J gene: TRBJ2-7
V gene: TRBV11-2
D gene: TRBD1

CDR3 DNA: TGTGCCAGCAGCTTGGGGACTTCTGAAGCTTTCTTT
CDR3 protein: CASSLGTSEAFF
clone size: -
J gene: TRBJ1-1
V gene: TRBV5-6
D gene: -

CDR3 DNA: TGTGCCAGCAGCCAGCGCGTAGGGGCCGAGCAGTACTTC
CDR3 protein: CASSQRVGAEQYF
clone size: -
J gene: TRBJ2-7
V gene: TRBV11-2
D gene: -

CDR3 DNA: TGTGCCAGCAGCGACGCCGGGACTAGCGGCTACGAGCAGTACTTC
CDR3 protein: CASSDAGTSGYEQYF
clone size: -
J gene: TRBJ2-7
V gene: TRBV7-2
D gene: TRBD2

CDR3 DNA: TGTGCCAGCAATATAGCCCTCCGCTCCTACAATGAGCAGTTCTTC
CDR3 protein: CASNIALRSYNEQFF
clone size: -
J gene: TRBJ2-1
V gene: TRBV6-6
D gene: -

CDR3 DNA: TGCAGCGTTGGACAGGGGAACACAGATACGCAGTATTTT
CDR3 protein: CSVGQGNTDTQYF
clone size: -
J gene: TRBJ2-3
V gene: TRBV29-1
D gene: TRBD1

CDR3 DNA: TGTGCCTGGAGTTTGGCAGGGTTTGGCTACACCTTC
CDR3 protein: CAWSLAGFGYTF
clone size: -
J gene: TRBJ1-2
V gene: TRBV30
D gene: -

CDR3 DNA: TGTGCCAGCAGCTTAATAAGCACAGATACGCAGTATTTT
CDR3 protein: CASSLISTDTQYF
clone size: few
J gene: TRBJ2-3
V gene: TRBV7-3
D gene: -

CDR3 DNA: TGCAGCGCCGGGGGTGCTGATCCGGAATCGATGTTTTTT
CDR3 protein: CSAGGADPESMFF
clone size: -
J gene: TRBJ2-2
V gene: TRBV29-1
D gene: -

CDR3 DNA: TGTGCCAGCAGTTACTCCTCGGGGGCGGGAGAGTTCTTC
CDR3 protein: CASSYSSGAGEFF
clone size: -
J gene: TRBJ2-1
V gene: TRBV6-5
D gene: -

CDR3 DNA: TGTGCCAGCAGCGCCTCGGACATATTCGACACTGAAGCTTTCTTT
CDR3 protein: CASSASDIFDTEAFF
clone size: -
J gene: TRBJ1-1
V gene: TRBV9
D gene: -

CDR3 DNA: TGTGCCAGCAGCTTAGTTTCGGCGGGAAGCTCCTACAATGAGCAGTTCTTC
CDR3 protein: CASSLVSAGSSYNEQFF
clone size: -
J gene: TRBJ2-1
V gene: TRBV7-2
D gene: -

CDR3 DNA: TGCGCCAGCAGTGAACCCCGAAGAGGTTCAACTGAAGCTTTCTTT
CDR3 protein: CASSEPRRGSTEAFF
clone size: few
J gene: TRBJ1-1
V gene: TRBV10-1
D gene: -

CDR3 DNA: TGTGCCAGCAGCTATCCGAGCTACGAGCAGTACTTC
CDR3 protein: CASSYPSYEQYF
clone size: -
J gene: TRBJ2-7
V gene: TRBV11-2
D gene: -

CDR3 DNA: TGCAGCGTCGAAACAGGGTTCATGAACACTGAAGCTTTCTTT
CDR3 protein: CSVETGFMNTEAFF
clone size: once
J gene: TRBJ1-1
V gene: TRBV29-1
D gene: -

CDR3 DNA: TGTGCCAGCAGCTTACGGACCGACAGATTCGGTGGCTACACCTTC
CDR3 protein: CASSLRTDRFGGYTF
clone size: -
J gene: TRBJ1-2
V gene: TRBV7-8
D gene: -

CDR3 DNA: TGTGCCAGCATATCCGGTGCGGGGTCCGCGTCCTACGAGCAGTACTTC
CDR3 protein: CASISGAGSASYEQYF
clone size: -
J gene: TRBJ2-7
V gene: TRBV28
D gene: -

CDR3 DNA: TGTGCCAGCAGCACGGACAGGGGGAAAATTGGCTACACCTTC
CDR3 protein: CASSTDRGKIGYTF
clone size: -
J gene: TRBJ1-2
V gene: TRBV7-9
D gene: TRBD1

CDR3 DNA: TGCAGCGTGGGGGGGGAGACTAGCCCCTCCACCGGGGAGCTGTTTTTT
CDR3 protein: CSVGGETSPSTGELFF
clone size: -
J gene: TRBJ2-2
V gene: TRBV29-1
D gene: TRBD2

CDR3 DNA: TGTGCCAGCAGTTACTCGAGGCAGGGGACTAAGGGCTACACCTTC
CDR3 protein: CASSYSRQGTKGYTF
clone size: -
J gene: TRBJ1-2
V gene: TRBV6-5
D gene: -

CDR3 DNA: TGCGCCAGCAGCCGCAGATACCCGACAGAAGGAAACACCATATATTTT
CDR3 protein: CASSRRYPTEGNTIYF
clone size: -
J gene: TRBJ1-3
V gene: TRBV4-1
D gene: -

CDR3 DNA: TGCGCCAGCAGCTTGGGGGGCGGGGATCAGCCCCAGCATTTT
CDR3 protein: CASSLGGGDQPQHF
clone size: -
J gene: TRBJ1-5
V gene: TRBV5-1
D gene: -

CDR3 DNA: TGTGCCAGCAGTTTGAAAGGGACAGGCCGTTATGTTTCCTATGGCTACACCTTC
CDR3 protein: CASSLKGTGRYVSYGYTF
clone size: -
J gene: TRBJ1-2
V gene: TRBV28
D gene: TRBD1

CDR3 DNA: TGTGCCAGCAACTCGAACAGTTATCAGCCCCAGCATTTT
CDR3 protein: CASNSNSYQPQHF
clone size: few
J gene: TRBJ1-5
V gene: TRBV2
D gene: -

CDR3 DNA: TGTGCCAGCTCACCGGACAGGGGGCACACTGAAGCTTTCTTT
CDR3 protein: CASSPDRGHTEAFF
clone size: -
J gene: TRBJ1-1
V gene: TRBV18
D gene: TRBD1

CDR3 DNA: TGTGCCAGCAGCCCGGCGAGGGCGGTCCGGTTCTTC
CDR3 protein: CASSPARAVRFF
clone size: -
J gene: TRBJ2-1
V gene: TRBV14
D gene: -